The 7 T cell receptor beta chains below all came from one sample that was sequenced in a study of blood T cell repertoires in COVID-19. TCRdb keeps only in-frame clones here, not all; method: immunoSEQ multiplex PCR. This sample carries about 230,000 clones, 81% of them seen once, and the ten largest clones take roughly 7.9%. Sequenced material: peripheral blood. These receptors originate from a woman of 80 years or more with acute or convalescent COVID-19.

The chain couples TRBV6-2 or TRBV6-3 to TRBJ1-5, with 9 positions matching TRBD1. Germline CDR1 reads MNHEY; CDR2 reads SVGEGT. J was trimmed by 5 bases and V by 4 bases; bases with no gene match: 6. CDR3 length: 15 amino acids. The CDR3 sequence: CASSSRTGADQPQHF. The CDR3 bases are TGTGCCAGCAGTTCTCGGACAGGGGCGGATCAGCCCCAGCATTTT.

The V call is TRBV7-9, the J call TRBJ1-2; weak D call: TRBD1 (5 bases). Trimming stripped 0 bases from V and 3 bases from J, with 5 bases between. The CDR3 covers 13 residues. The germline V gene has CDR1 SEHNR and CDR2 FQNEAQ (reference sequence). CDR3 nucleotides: TGTGCCAGCAGCTTAGCAGGGGACTATGGCTACACCTTC. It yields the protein CASSLAGDYGYTF.

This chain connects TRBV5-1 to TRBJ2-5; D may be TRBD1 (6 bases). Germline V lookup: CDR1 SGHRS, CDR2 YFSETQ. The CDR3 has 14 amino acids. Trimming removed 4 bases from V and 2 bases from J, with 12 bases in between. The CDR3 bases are TGCGCCAGCAGCGAGGGACACATACAAGAGACCCAGTACTTC. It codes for CASSEGHIQETQYF.

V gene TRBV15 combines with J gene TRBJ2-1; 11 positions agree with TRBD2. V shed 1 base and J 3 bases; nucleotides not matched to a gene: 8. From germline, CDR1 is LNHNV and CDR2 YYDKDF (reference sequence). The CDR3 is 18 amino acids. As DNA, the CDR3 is TGTGCCACCAGCAGAGCGAAGGCTACTAGCGGGGGCTACAATGAGCAGTTCTTC. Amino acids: CATSRAKATSGGYNEQFF.

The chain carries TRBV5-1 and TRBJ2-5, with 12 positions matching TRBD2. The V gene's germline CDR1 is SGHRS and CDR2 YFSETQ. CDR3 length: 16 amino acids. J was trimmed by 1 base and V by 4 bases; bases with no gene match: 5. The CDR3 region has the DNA TGCGCCAGCAGCGCCAGACTAGCGGGGGCCCAAGAGACCCAGTACTTC. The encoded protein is CASSARLAGAQETQYF.

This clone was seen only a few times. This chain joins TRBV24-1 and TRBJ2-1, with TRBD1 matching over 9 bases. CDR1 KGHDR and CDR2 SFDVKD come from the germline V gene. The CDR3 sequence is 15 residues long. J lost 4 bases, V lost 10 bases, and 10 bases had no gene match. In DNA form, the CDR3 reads TGTGCCACAGAGGGGAACAGGGGGCAATACAATGAGCAGTTCTTC. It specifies CATEGNRGQYNEQFF.

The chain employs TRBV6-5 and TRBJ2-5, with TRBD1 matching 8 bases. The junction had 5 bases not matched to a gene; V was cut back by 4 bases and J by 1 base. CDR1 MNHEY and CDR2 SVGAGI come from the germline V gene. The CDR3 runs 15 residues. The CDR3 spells CASSSRQGFQETQYF. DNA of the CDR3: TGTGCCAGCAGTTCTCGACAGGGGTTCCAAGAGACCCAGTACTTC.